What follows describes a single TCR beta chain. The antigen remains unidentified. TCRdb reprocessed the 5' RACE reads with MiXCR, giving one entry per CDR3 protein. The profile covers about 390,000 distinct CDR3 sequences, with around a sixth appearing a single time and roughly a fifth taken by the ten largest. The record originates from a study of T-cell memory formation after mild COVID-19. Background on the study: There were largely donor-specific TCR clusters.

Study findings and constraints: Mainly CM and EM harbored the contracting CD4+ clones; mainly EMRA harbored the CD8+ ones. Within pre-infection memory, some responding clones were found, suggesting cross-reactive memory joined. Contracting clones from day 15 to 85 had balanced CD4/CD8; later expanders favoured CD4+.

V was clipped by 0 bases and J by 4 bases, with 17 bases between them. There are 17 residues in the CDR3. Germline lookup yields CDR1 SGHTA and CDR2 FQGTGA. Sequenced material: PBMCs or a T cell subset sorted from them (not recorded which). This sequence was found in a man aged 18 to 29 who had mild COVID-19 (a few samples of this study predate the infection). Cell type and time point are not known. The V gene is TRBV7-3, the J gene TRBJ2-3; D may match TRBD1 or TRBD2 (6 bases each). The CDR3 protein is CASSLTGGALLADTQYF. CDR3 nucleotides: TGTGCCAGCAGCTTAACGGGGGGCGCCCTCCTGGCAGATACGCAGTATTTT.